These 24 T cell receptor beta chains were sequenced from one sample in a study of T cell responses to AZD1222 COVID-19 vaccine. Repertoires were generated with immunoSEQ multiplex PCR, while TCRdb's copy carries only in-frame clones and drops some. The sample carries some 120,000 clones, roughly nine tenths recorded once. Sequencing used peripheral blood, obtained 28 days after the second AZD1222 dose. These receptors originate from an adult who received the AZD1222 COVID-19 vaccine.

This chain uses TRBV24-1 with TRBJ1-5; D might be TRBD1 (5 bases). Per the germline V gene, CDR1 is KGHDR and CDR2 is SFDVKD. The ends were cut back, 7 bases at V and 3 bases at J, with 9 bases in the middle. The CDR3 totals 13 residues. CDR3 nucleotides: TGTGCCACCAGGGGGGATTACAATCAGCCCCAGCATTTT. It translates to CATRGDYNQPQHF.

This chain uses TRBV19 with TRBJ2-1; 9 bases are shared with TRBD2. Germline V gives CDR1 LNHDA, CDR2 SQIVND (reference sequence). The V segment lost 2 bases and the J segment 5 bases; nucleotides outside the gene matches: 1. CDR3 length: 14 amino acids. The CDR3 reads CASSILAGNNEQFF. In DNA form, the CDR3 reads TGTGCCAGTAGTATACTAGCGGGAAACAATGAGCAGTTCTTC.

This clone has only one observation. This sequence joins TRBV14 and TRBJ1-6, with 7 bases matching TRBD1. The junction had 5 bases not matched to a gene; V was cut back by 6 bases and J by 9 bases. The CDR3 is 13 residues long. From germline, CDR1 is SGHDN and CDR2 FVKESK. CDR3 sequence: CASRQGVFSPLHF. CDR3 DNA sequence: TGTGCCAGCAGGCAGGGGGTTTTTTCACCCCTCCACTTT. The entire variable domain, with the rest obtained from reference TRBV14 and TRBJ1-6, is as follows: EAGVTQFPSHSVIEKGQTVTLRCDPISGHDNLYWYRRVMGKEIKFLLHFVKESKQDESGMPNNRFLAERTGGTYSTLKVQPAELEDSGVYFCASRQGVFSPLHFGNGTRLTVT.

This rearrangement joins TRBV11-1 to TRBJ2-1; 12 bases are a match to TRBD2. The CDR3 totals 15 residues. V shed 5 bases and J 10 bases; nucleotides not matched to a gene: 9. Germline V gene lookup returns CDR1 SGHAT and CDR2 FQDESV (reference sequence). The CDR3 bases are TGTGCCAGCAGCGAAACTAGCGGGGGGTTCTTGGAGCAGTTCTTC. As protein: CASSETSGGFLEQFF.

This rearrangement joins TRBV7-3 to TRBJ2-1; D might be TRBD1 or TRBD2, each matching 5 bases. Deletions cut 2 bases from V and 8 bases from J, with 22 bases between. The CDR3 totals 17 residues. Looked up from germline, CDR1 is SGHTA and CDR2 is FQGTGA. CDR3 coding DNA: TGTGCCAGCAGCTTATTTGCTGGGGGACCGGCGGGTCATGAGCAGTTCTTC. This gives the protein CASSLFAGGPAGHEQFF.

The chain joins TRBV28 to TRBJ1-2; the match to TRBD1 covers 8 bases. This CDR3 spans 12 amino acids. The V gene end was trimmed by 7 bases and the J gene end by 8 bases; junction bases not matched to a gene: 6. In germline, CDR1 is MDHEN, CDR2 SYDVKM. This CDR3 reads CASTRQGMGYTF. The CDR3 coding sequence is TGTGCCAGCACCCGACAGGGGATGGGCTACACCTTC.

The sample holds one count of this clone. The V call is TRBV11-2, the J call TRBJ2-7; D call uncertain. The CDR3 sequence is 14 residues long. Looked up from germline, CDR1 is SGHAT and CDR2 is FQNNGV. The V and J ends lost 0 bases and 6 bases respectively, with 12 bases between them. In DNA form, the CDR3 reads TGTGCCAGCAGCTTAGATATCGACCCGGGCGAGCAGTACTTC. Translation gives CASSLDIDPGEQYF. Filled out from reference TRBV11-2 and TRBJ2-7, the complete variable domain reads EAGVAQSPRYKIIEKRQSVAFWCNPISGHATLYWYQQILGQGPKLLIQFQNNGVVDDSQLPKDRFSAERLKGVDSTLKIQPAKLEDSAVYLCASSLDIDPGEQYFGPGTRLTVT.

The chain links TRBV9 to TRBJ2-2; D might be TRBD1 (5 bases). Trimming took 0 bases from V and 6 from J, leaving 15 bases between them. The CDR3 has 16 amino acids. CDR1 and CDR2 from the germline V gene are SGDLS and YYNGEE. The CDR3 region is CASSVDVGRISGELFF. In nucleotides, the CDR3 is TGTGCCAGCAGCGTAGATGTGGGGCGCATTTCCGGGGAGCTGTTTTTT.

The V call is TRBV5-1, the J call TRBJ1-5; no firm D call. The CDR3 contains 13 residues. The germline gives CDR1 SGHRS, CDR2 YFSETQ. V dropped 0 bases and J dropped 1 base, with 2 bases sitting between them. CDR3 in amino acids: CASSLVSNQPQHF. The CDR3 region has the DNA TGCGCCAGCAGCTTGGTCAGCAATCAGCCCCAGCATTTT.

The rearrangement links TRBV9 to TRBJ2-2, with 8 bases identical to TRBD1. V shed 6 bases, J shed 4 bases, and the junction held 20 bases outside the gene matches. The germline V gene encodes CDR1 SGDLS and CDR2 YYNGEE. The CDR3 contains 19 residues. DNA for the CDR3: TGTGCCAGCACCCGTCCCGGGACTCCCACAGGGGGGTTCACCGGGGAGCTGTTTTTT. It yields the protein CASTRPGTPTGGFTGELFF. Variable domain in full (rest from reference TRBV9 and TRBJ2-2): DSGVTQTPKHLITATGQRVTLRCSPRSGDLSVYWYQQSLDQGLQFLIQYYNGEERAKGNILERFSAQQFPDLHSELNLSSLELGDSALYFCASTRPGTPTGGFTGELFFGEGSRLTVL.

V gene TRBV12-3 or TRBV12-4 combines with J gene TRBJ1-1, with D hard to call. V shed 5 bases and J shed 1 base, with 8 bases lying between them. The CDR3 loop spans 13 amino acids. The CDR3 loop is CASSVIENTEAFF. CDR3 DNA: TGTGCCAGCAGTGTGATTGAGAACACTGAAGCTTTCTTT.

This chain links TRBV11-2 with TRBJ2-1, with 7 positions matching TRBD1. The CDR3 length is 14 residues. The germline CDR1 and CDR2 sequences are SGHAT and FQNNGV. Germline trimming cut 3 bases from V and 10 bases from J; bases unmatched to any gene: 9. CDR3 in amino acids: CASSFTRGNGEQFF. In DNA form, the CDR3 reads TGTGCCAGCAGCTTTACCAGGGGGAACGGCGAGCAGTTCTTC.

V is TRBV19 and J is TRBJ2-1; 8 bases fit TRBD1. V trimming: 4 bases; J trimming: 9 bases; junction bases outside the gene matches: 8. The CDR3 runs to 14 residues. The germline CDR1 and CDR2 sequences are LNHDA and SQIVND (reference sequence). CDR3 bases: TGTGCCAGTAGTAGAAGCGGACAGGGTGGTGAGCAGTTCTTC. Residues: CASSRSGQGGEQFF.

This sequence joins TRBV7-8 and TRBJ2-2; the match to TRBD1 covers 9 bases. This CDR3 spans 20 amino acids. V trimming: 5 bases; J trimming: 0 bases; junction bases outside the gene matches: 16. Germline V CDR1 and CDR2: SGHVS, FQNEAQ. Here the CDR3 reads CASSAIPRDRDPANTGELFF. CDR3 DNA sequence: TGTGCCAGCAGCGCAATCCCCCGGGACAGGGACCCCGCGAACACCGGGGAGCTGTTTTTT.

The rearrangement joins TRBV29-1 to TRBJ2-3; TRBD2 matches at 10 bases. V gave up 7 bases and J gave up 6 bases; unmatched junction bases: 4. The CDR3 is made up of 12 amino acids. Germline V CDR1 and CDR2: SQVTM, ANQGSEA. The DNA of the CDR3 is TGCAGCGGATCTAGCGGGGGCGATACGCAGTATTTT. It is translated as CSGSSGGDTQYF.

The CDR3 bases are TGTGCCATCAGTGACCCCGGACAGACAACCTACGAGCAGTACTTC. Protein product: CAISDPGQTTYEQYF. J is TRBJ2-7 and V is TRBV10-3, with D maybe TRBD1 (6 bases). The germline V gene encodes CDR1 ENHRY and CDR2 SYGVKD. This CDR3 spans 15 amino acids. V gave up 3 bases and J gave up 2 bases, with 14 bases separating them.

The genes are TRBV4-1 and TRBJ1-6; D remains ambiguous. CDR3 length: 15 amino acids. Per the germline V gene, CDR1 is MGHRA and CDR2 is YSYEKL. V shed 0 bases and J shed 10 bases, with 13 bases lying between them. Written as DNA, the CDR3 is TGCGCCAGCAGCCAAGACCTGGGGAAAGGCTCACCCCTCCACTTT. Translation: CASSQDLGKGSPLHF.

This CDR3 is CASSVTDTPSYNEQFF. CDR3 DNA: TGTGCCAGCAGCGTGACCGACACGCCATCCTACAATGAGCAGTTCTTC. The rearrangement links TRBV9 to TRBJ2-1; D is unclear. Germline assignment: CDR1 SGDLS and CDR2 YYNGEE. The CDR3 is 16 residues long. Between the trimmed V and J ends, which lost 2 bases and 1 base, there was a span of 13 bases.

The chain employs TRBV30 and TRBJ2-2, with TRBD2 matching over 9 bases. Per germline, CDR1 GTSNPN and CDR2 SVGIG (reference sequence). The CDR3 runs to 15 residues. Trimming took 5 bases from V and 6 from J; bases not matched to a gene: 10. Here the CDR3 DNA reads TGTGCCTGGGTCATTAGCGGGAGATTGGCCGGGGAGCTGTTTTTT. It specifies CAWVISGRLAGELFF.

The V gene is TRBV12-5, the J gene TRBJ2-1; no definite D call. Trimming removed 1 base at V and 5 bases at J, with 15 bases between. The CDR3 is 16 amino acids. Germline CDR1 and CDR2: LGHNT and FRNRAP. CDR3: CASGLEVLKGDNEQFF. The CDR3 DNA is TGTGCTAGTGGTTTGGAGGTCCTGAAAGGAGACAATGAGCAGTTCTTC. Supplemented by reference TRBV12-5 and TRBJ2-1, the full variable domain reads DARVTQTPRHKVTEMGQEVTMRCQPILGHNTVFWYRQTMMQGLELLAYFRNRAPLDDSGMPKDRFSAEMPDATLATLKIQPSEPRDSAVYFCASGLEVLKGDNEQFFGPGTRLTVL.

This chain uses TRBV5-1 with TRBJ2-7; TRBD2 matches at 14 bases. Germline lookup yields CDR1 SGHRS and CDR2 YFSETQ. The CDR3 runs to 16 residues. V dropped 4 bases and J dropped 7; count of bases not matched to a gene: 10. CDR3 coding DNA: TGCGCCAGCAGCGCCCGACTAGCGGGAGGGCCGGGGGAGCAGTACTTC. Encoded protein: CASSARLAGGPGEQYF.

CDR3 amino acids: CASSGRVETQYF. The CDR3 DNA reads TGTGCCAGCAGCGGCAGGGTAGAGACCCAGTACTTC. The chain combines TRBV9 with TRBJ2-5, with D tentatively TRBD1 (5 bases). With 3 bases removed from V and 4 bases from J, the gap between germline ends came to 7 bases. The CDR3 runs to 12 residues. Germline CDR1 is SGDLS and CDR2 is YYNGEE.

The chain joins TRBV5-1 to TRBJ2-7; 8 bases line up with TRBD1. J was trimmed by 7 bases and V by 4 bases; bases with no gene match: 13. CDR1 SGHRS and CDR2 YFSETQ come from the germline V gene. The length of the CDR3 is 15 residues. The CDR3 bases are TGCGCCAGCAGCAACTACCGGGGACAGGATTGGGAGCAGTACTTC. Translated, it gives CASSNYRGQDWEQYF.

This chain links TRBV7-8 with TRBJ2-2; TRBD2 might be the D (6 bases). With 5 bases removed from V and 4 bases from J, the gap between germline ends came to 17 bases. This CDR3 comprises 16 residues. Germline CDR1 is SGHVS and CDR2 is FQNEAQ. The CDR3 DNA sequence: TGTGCCAGCAGCAAAGTGGGCGCGGAGGGCACCGGGGAGCTGTTTTTT. Its protein is CASSKVGAEGTGELFF. Drawing the rest from reference TRBV7-8 and TRBJ2-2, the complete variable domain is GAGVSQSPRYKVAKRGQDVALRCDPISGHVSLFWYQQALGQGPEFLTYFQNEAQLDKSGLPSDRFFAERPEGSVSTLKIQRTQQEDSAVYLCASSKVGAEGTGELFFGEGSRLTVL.